Included here is one T cell receptor beta chain sequence, with context. With 1 base removed from V and 2 bases from J, the gap between germline ends came to 11 bases. CDR1 is LGHNA and CDR2 is YNFKEQ in the germline V gene. CDR3 size: 16 residues. Allocation to cohorts depended on clinical history reported by the participants. Within the 2 weeks before study entry, each person in the exposed group met a COVID-19 case. Per the authors' pipeline: The authors estimated nucleated cell counts from reference gene primer amplification. Data came from immunoSEQ multiplex PCR; TCRdb stores just in-frame clones and leaves some out. Clone size and the V and J calls come from that table; the DNA yielded D and trimming. The sample has about 430,000 clones; approximately 91% are singletons. This entry belongs to a study of blood T cell repertoires in COVID-19. Across the study: The samples span acute and convalescent COVID-19 from the United States, Italy and Spain.

The sample comprised PBMCs or T cells enriched from blood (not recorded which). The chain combines TRBV4-2 with TRBJ1-4; possibly TRBD1 for D (6 bases). The receptor was isolated from a woman younger than 35 who had been exposed to COVID-19. CDR3 bases: TGTGCCAGCAGCCAAGGAGGGAGGGGGACTAATGAAAAACTGTTTTTT. Amino acid sequence: CASSQGGRGTNEKLFF.